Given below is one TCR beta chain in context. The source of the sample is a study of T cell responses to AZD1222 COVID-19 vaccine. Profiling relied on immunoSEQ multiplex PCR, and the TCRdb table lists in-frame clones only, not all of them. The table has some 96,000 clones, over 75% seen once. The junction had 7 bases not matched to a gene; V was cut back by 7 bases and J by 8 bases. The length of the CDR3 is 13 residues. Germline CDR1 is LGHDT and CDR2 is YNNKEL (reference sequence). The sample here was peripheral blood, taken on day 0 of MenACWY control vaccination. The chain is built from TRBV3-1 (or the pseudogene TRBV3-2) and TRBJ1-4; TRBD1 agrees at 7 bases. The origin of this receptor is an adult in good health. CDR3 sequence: CASTGTASEKLFF. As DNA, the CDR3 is TGTGCCAGCACAGGGACAGCATCGGAAAAACTGTTTTTT.